A single sample gave rise to the 31 T cell receptor beta chains below, sequenced in a study of CD8+CD57+ T cells in acquired aplastic anemia. The use of genomic DNA as template underpinned the TCR beta VDJ and CDR3 profiling. TCRdb reanalysed the reads using MiXCR and keeps one entry per CDR3 protein. Among 250,000 to 350,000 distinct CDR3 sequences listed, 55% to 60% were seen once. Sequencing was done on a sample of sorted CD4+, CD8+, or CD8+CD57+ T cells (not recorded which) from PBMCs. Receptors originate from a human donor with severe aplastic anemia or a healthy control (not recorded which).

This clonotype was picked up many times. The chain uses TRBV2 and TRBJ2-5; TRBD1 matches at 8 bases. V shed 7 bases, J shed 10 bases, and the junction held 17 bases outside the gene matches. The CDR3 runs 15 residues. Germline values: CDR1 SNHLY, CDR2 FYNNEI. CDR3 region: CASNPGAGGAQNQYF. In DNA form, the CDR3 reads TGTGCCAGCAACCCTGGGGCAGGGGGCGCCCAGAACCAGTACTTC.

As for this clonotype: This may arise from a read error, as a much more abundant clone is one base away. The chain recombines TRBV7-6 with TRBJ2-3, with 12 bases aligning to TRBD2. Germline V gives CDR1 SGHVS, CDR2 FNYEAQ. CDR3 length equals 15 residues. The J segment lost 5 bases and the V segment lost 6 bases, leaving 6 bases of the junction unmatched. CDR3 in DNA: TGTGCCAGCAGACAGACTAGCGGGGGTTTAGATACGCAGTATTTT. Protein product: CASRQTSGGLDTQYF.

Ten or more counts support this clonotype. This chain connects TRBV6-1 to TRBJ1-6; possibly TRBD1 for D (6 bases). Germline lookup yields CDR1 MNHNS and CDR2 SASEGT. V lost 10 bases, J lost 4 bases, and 11 bases lay in between. This CDR3 has 13 amino acids. CDR3 nucleotides: TGTGCCATTCTACAGGGTTATAATTCACCCCTCCACTTT. Amino acid sequence: CAILQGYNSPLHF.

This clonotype was found many times. This rearrangement joins TRBV2 to TRBJ2-1; D uncertain. The CDR3 covers 14 residues. V dropped 3 bases and J dropped 4 bases, with 10 bases sitting between them. Germline CDR1 and CDR2: SNHLY and FYNNEI. The CDR3 here is CASSEDVGYNEQFF. Written as DNA, the CDR3 is TGTGCCAGCAGTGAGGACGTCGGATACAATGAGCAGTTCTTC.

Ten or more counts support this clonotype. This sequence joins TRBV20-1 and TRBJ2-3; D tentatively reads TRBD1 or TRBD2 (5 bases each). The CDR3 totals 15 residues. Trimming took off 4 bases at V and 6 bases at J, with 20 bases between the two ends. CDR1 is DFQATT and CDR2 is SNEGSKA in the germline V gene (reference sequence). CDR3 sequence: CSANYPGTGRDTQYF. The CDR3, as DNA: TGCAGTGCTAACTACCCGGGGACGGGTAGGGATACGCAGTATTTT.

This rearrangement joins TRBV7-6 to TRBJ2-5; D perhaps matches TRBD2 (6 bases). The V and J ends lost 5 bases and 4 bases respectively, with 11 bases between them. The CDR3 extends over 13 amino acids. CDR1 is SGHVS and CDR2 is FNYEAQ in the germline V gene. The CDR3 region is CASSAGPSETQYF. The DNA of the CDR3 is TGTGCCAGCAGCGCGGGACCTTCAGAGACCCAGTACTTC.

This clonotype was found many times. V and J are TRBV11-2 and TRBJ2-1; D is unclear. Per the germline V gene, CDR1 is SGHAT and CDR2 is FQNNGV. This CDR3 contains 13 residues. The V and J ends lost 2 bases and 12 bases respectively, with 14 bases between them. The CDR3 nucleotides read TGTGCCAGCAGCTTAACGGTTTGGGCAGGGCAGTTCTTC. Translated: CASSLTVWAGQFF.

This chain connects TRBV27 to TRBJ2-7; 7 bases align to TRBD2. J gave up 4 bases and V 1 base, and 4 bases lay outside the gene matches. Germline V CDR1 and CDR2: MNHEY, SMNVEV (reference sequence). The CDR3 is made up of 14 amino acids. DNA for the CDR3: TGTGCCAGCAGTTTATTAACTAGCGTTTACGAGCAGTACTTC. It codes for CASSLLTSVYEQYF.

Ten or more counts support this clonotype. This chain uses TRBV20-1 with TRBJ1-5, with D possibly TRBD1 on 5 matching bases. The CDR3 extends over 13 amino acids. Trimming shortened V by 4 bases and J by 5 bases, and 12 bases separated the two germline ends. The germline V gene encodes CDR1 DFQATT and CDR2 SNEGSKA (reference sequence). The CDR3 here is CSATRDGDQPQHF. The CDR3 nucleotides read TGCAGTGCTACCCGGGACGGCGATCAGCCCCAGCATTTT.

The CDR3 loop reads CASSQDVDTEAFF. The CDR3 DNA reads TGTGCCAGCAGCCAAGATGTCGACACTGAAGCTTTCTTT. The V gene is TRBV7-2, the J gene TRBJ1-1; D unresolved. Trimming pared 5 bases from V and 3 bases from J, leaving 10 bases between. Per germline, CDR1 SGHTA and CDR2 FQGNSA. The CDR3 length is 13 residues.

The chain couples TRBV5-1 to TRBJ2-7; 7 bases align to TRBD1. Germline CDR1 and CDR2: SGHRS and YFSETQ. The CDR3 spans 17 residues. J gave up 2 bases and V 2 bases, and 13 bases lay outside the gene matches. The CDR3 nucleotides read TGCGCCAGCAGCTTCGACCCCCTAGGGGGCGGCACCTACGAGCAGTACTTC. The encoded protein is CASSFDPLGGGTYEQYF.

The rearrangement links TRBV10-3 to TRBJ2-7; D call uncertain. V was cut by 0 bases and J by 3 bases, with 9 bases left in between. Germline CDR1 is ENHRY and CDR2 is SYGVKD. The CDR3 is 14 amino acids. CDR3 amino acids: CAISESIGSYEQYF. Here the CDR3 DNA reads TGTGCCATCAGTGAGTCGATAGGAAGCTACGAGCAGTACTTC.

The gene calls are TRBV2 and TRBJ1-1, with 9 bases that match TRBD1. Germline CDR1 and CDR2: SNHLY and FYNNEI. The CDR3 consists of 15 residues. Trimming cost V 6 bases and J 3 bases; bases outside gene matches: 8. The CDR3 loop reads CASSSTGGRDTEAFF. The CDR3, as DNA: TGTGCCAGCAGCTCGACAGGGGGAAGGGACACTGAAGCTTTCTTT.

The chain is built from TRBV11-2 and TRBJ1-2; D remains ambiguous. The CDR3 has 12 amino acids. Trimming stripped 0 bases from V and 13 bases from J, with 12 bases between. Germline CDR1 reads SGHAT; CDR2 reads FQNNGV. The CDR3 here is CASSLDHGNSTF. Written as DNA, the CDR3 is TGTGCCAGCAGCTTAGATCATGGTAACTCCACCTTC.

On this clonotype: Because the CDR3 is missing its conserved closing phenylalanine or tryptophan, this is likely a read error. No DNA is shown, since the ends of the CDR3 on it are uncertain; the CDR3 is the one TCRdb lists. The chain couples TRBV28 to TRBJ1-1. Germline V gene lookup returns CDR1 MDHEN and CDR2 SYDVKM. The CDR3 has 9 amino acids, counting both end residues. The CDR3 region is CASSLFSPR.

The J gene is TRBJ1-6, the V gene TRBV25-1, with D uncertain. V lost 0 bases and J 13 bases, leaving 16 bases between the germline ends. The CDR3 has 15 amino acids. Germline lookup yields CDR1 MGHDK and CDR2 SYGVNS. In nucleotides, the CDR3 is TGTGCCAGCAGTGAATATTCGGGATCGTCGGGGCCCCTCCACTTT. This gives the protein CASSEYSGSSGPLHF.

This sequence joins TRBV4-1 and TRBJ2-4, with D possibly being TRBD2 (6 bases). This CDR3 has 17 amino acids. Per germline, CDR1 MGHRA and CDR2 YSYEKL. V was trimmed by 0 bases and J by 2 bases, leaving 14 bases between them. DNA for the CDR3: TGCGCCAGCAGCCAAGACGCGGGAAAGGGTTCCAAAAACATTCAGTACTTC. Translation gives CASSQDAGKGSKNIQYF.

This clonotype was observed many times. V and J are TRBV5-5 and TRBJ2-7, with D unclear. Germline V gene sequence: CDR1 SGHKS, CDR2 YYEKEE (reference sequence). The CDR3 loop spans 16 amino acids. Trimming took off 0 bases at V and 0 bases at J, with 13 bases between the two ends. CDR3 amino acids: CASSLAAATISYEQYF. For the CDR3, the DNA is TGTGCCAGCAGCTTGGCGGCGGCGACAATCTCCTACGAGCAGTACTTC.

The table lists this clonotype with many counts. The V and J genes are TRBV7-2 and TRBJ2-2; 10 bases map to TRBD1. Unmatched junction bases numbered 15, after V lost 6 bases and J lost 2 bases. The germline V gene has CDR1 SGHTA and CDR2 FQGNSA. This CDR3 region has 19 residues. The CDR3 DNA reads as TGTGCCAGCAGACCTAGACAGGGGGCTATGGGTCCAAACACCGGGGAGCTGTTTTTT. Amino acid sequence: CASRPRQGAMGPNTGELFF.

This clonotype occurred once. The chain combines TRBV20-1 with TRBJ2-7; D gene unclear. Per the germline V gene, CDR1 is DFQATT and CDR2 is SNEGSKA (reference sequence). V dropped 2 bases and J dropped 4 bases, with 27 bases sitting between them. The CDR3 consists of 18 residues. CDR3 sequence reads: CSARRAGRTVTALYEQYF. The CDR3 region has the DNA TGCAGTGCTAGAAGAGCCGGAAGGACGGTTACCGCTCTGTACGAGCAGTACTTC.

V usage is TRBV7-2 and J usage is TRBJ2-1, with TRBD2 identical over 9 bases. Trimming cost V 4 bases and J 2 bases; bases outside gene matches: 3. The germline V gene has CDR1 SGHTA and CDR2 FQGNSA. The CDR3 consists of 15 residues. The CDR3 protein is CASSSLAGPYNEQFF. The DNA for the CDR3 is TGTGCCAGCAGCTCCCTAGCGGGGCCCTACAATGAGCAGTTCTTC.

This rearrangement joins TRBV7-8 to TRBJ1-5; D perhaps matches TRBD1 (5 bases). Trimming shortened V by 6 bases and J by 5 bases, and 8 bases separated the two germline ends. This CDR3 is built from 12 residues. The germline V gene encodes CDR1 SGHVS and CDR2 FQNEAQ. Here the CDR3 DNA reads TGTGCCAGCAGAAAAGGGGATCAGCCCCAGCATTTT. As protein: CASRKGDQPQHF.

This clonotype was picked up many times. The gene calls are TRBV13 and TRBJ2-2, with 9 bases matching TRBD1. The CDR3 consists of 18 residues. V lost 2 bases and J lost 3; bases outside the gene matches: 10. CDR1 and CDR2 from the germline V gene are PRHDT and FYEKMQ (reference sequence). The CDR3 protein is CASSLIGWDREYTGELFF. In DNA form, the CDR3 reads TGTGCCAGCAGCTTAATAGGTTGGGACAGGGAATACACCGGGGAGCTGTTTTTT.

The genes are TRBV2 and TRBJ2-7, with 8 bases aligning to TRBD2. The CDR3 is 17 amino acids. Germline V gives CDR1 SNHLY, CDR2 FYNNEI. Losses at the gene ends were 6 bases for V and 3 bases for J; bases not matched to a gene: 16. The CDR3 DNA follows: TGTGCCAGCAGCTTGGTTCCCCTCCAGCGGGGGCACTACGAGCAGTACTTC. This encodes CASSLVPLQRGHYEQYF.

The rearrangement joins TRBV20-1 to TRBJ2-7; possibly TRBD2 for D (5 bases). Germline V lookup: CDR1 DFQATT, CDR2 SNEGSKA (reference sequence). V was cut by 4 bases and J by 7 bases, with 23 bases left in between. The CDR3 contains 15 residues. CDR3 sequence reads: CSAKIRSPSTGEQYF. The CDR3 nucleotides read TGCAGTGCTAAGATACGGAGTCCTAGCACCGGGGAGCAGTACTTC.

This clonotype was counted between two and nine times. J is TRBJ1-6 and V is TRBV15; 8 positions match TRBD1. The J segment lost 10 bases and the V segment lost 5 bases, leaving 10 bases of the junction unmatched. CDR3 size: 15 residues. Germline CDR1 is LNHNV and CDR2 is YYDKDF (reference sequence). Here the CDR3 reads CATSQRDRRRSPLHF. CDR3 sequence (DNA): TGTGCCACCAGCCAAAGGGACAGGAGGAGGTCACCCCTCCACTTT.

This sequence joins TRBV2 and TRBJ2-2; a weak D match, TRBD2 (5 bases). This CDR3 contains 15 residues. The germline V gene encodes CDR1 SNHLY and CDR2 FYNNEI. The ends were cut back, 9 bases at V and 3 bases at J, with 17 bases in the middle. The CDR3 nucleotides are TGTGCCAGAAGCGAGGCTAGCCGGGACACCGGGGAGCTGTTTTTT. This codes for CARSEASRDTGELFF. Looking up the rest from reference TRBV2 and TRBJ2-2 gives the full variable domain: EPEVTQTPSHQVTQMGQEVILRCVPISNHLYFYWYRQILGQKVEFLVSFYNNEISEKSEIFDDQFSVERPDGSNFTLKIRSTKLEDSAMYFCARSEASRDTGELFFGEGSRLTVL.

The chain employs TRBV20-1 and TRBJ2-3; D gene unclear. The V gene lost 2 bases and the J gene lost 6 bases, with 18 bases spanning the gap. Germline V gene lookup returns CDR1 DFQATT and CDR2 SNEGSKA (reference sequence). The CDR3 runs 15 residues. Here the CDR3 DNA reads TGCAGTGCTAGACCCCGGCAAAGAGACTGGGATACGCAGTATTTT. This encodes CSARPRQRDWDTQYF.

The rearrangement links TRBV7-9 to TRBJ1-4; 7 nucleotides align to TRBD1. The CDR3 is 15 residues long. Germline-derived CDR1 and CDR2 are SEHNR and FQNEAQ (reference sequence). J gave up 5 bases and V 6 bases, and 9 bases lay outside the gene matches. The CDR3 sequence is CASSQGSRGNEKLFF. CDR3 coding DNA: TGTGCCAGCAGTCAAGGAAGCAGGGGGAATGAAAAACTGTTTTTT.

This chain joins TRBV12-3 or TRBV12-4 and TRBJ2-2; the match to TRBD2 covers 7 bases. After removal of 4 bases from V and 7 bases from J, the junction contained 0 bases not matched to a gene. The CDR3 sequence is 12 residues long. Written as DNA, the CDR3 is TGTGCCAGCAGTTCGGGAGGCGGGGAGCTGTTTTTT. This codes for CASSSGGGELFF.

This chain uses TRBV15 with TRBJ2-5; 13 bases line up with TRBD2. Looked up from germline, CDR1 is LNHNV and CDR2 is YYDKDF (reference sequence). V lost 0 bases to trimming and J lost 9 bases; unmatched junction nucleotides: 1. The CDR3 covers 14 residues. The CDR3 DNA follows: TGTGCCACCAGCAGAGAGACTAGCGGGAGGCCCCAGTACTTC. It translates to CATSRETSGRPQYF.